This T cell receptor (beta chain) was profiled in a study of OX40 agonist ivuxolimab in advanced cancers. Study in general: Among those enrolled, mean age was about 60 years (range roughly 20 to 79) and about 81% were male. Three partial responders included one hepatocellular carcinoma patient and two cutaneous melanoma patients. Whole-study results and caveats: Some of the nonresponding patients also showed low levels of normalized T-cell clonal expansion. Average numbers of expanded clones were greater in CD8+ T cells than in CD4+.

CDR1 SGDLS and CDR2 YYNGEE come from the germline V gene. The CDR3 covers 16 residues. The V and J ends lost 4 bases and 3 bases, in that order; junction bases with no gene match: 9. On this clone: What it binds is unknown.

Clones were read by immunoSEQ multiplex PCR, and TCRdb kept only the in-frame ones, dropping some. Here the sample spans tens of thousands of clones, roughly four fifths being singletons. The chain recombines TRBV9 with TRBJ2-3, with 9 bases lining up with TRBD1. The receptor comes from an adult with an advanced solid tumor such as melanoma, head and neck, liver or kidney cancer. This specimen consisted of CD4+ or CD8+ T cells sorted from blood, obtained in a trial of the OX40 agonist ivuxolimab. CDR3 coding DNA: TGTGCCAGCAGCCCGTCAACAGGGGGCGCGACAGATACGCAGTATTTT. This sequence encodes CASSPSTGGATDTQYF.